The 21 T cell receptor beta chains in this list originate from one sample, sequenced in a study of T cell responses to AZD1222 COVID-19 vaccine. Sequencing used immunoSEQ multiplex PCR; TCRdb keeps in-frame clones, though not all of them. Seen here are about 180,000 clones, about 91% observed once, and the top ten hold about 0.53%. The sequenced sample was peripheral blood, obtained on day 0 of AZD1222 vaccination. These receptors originate from an adult in good health.

This chain uses TRBV29-1 with TRBJ1-1; D possibly corresponds to TRBD1 (6 bases). The length of the CDR3 is 13 residues. Germline CDR1 is SQVTM and CDR2 is ANQGSEA. The V end lost 8 bases, the J end lost 1 base, and 14 bases lay between the germline ends. The CDR3 here is CSTEQGPNTEAFF. The CDR3 DNA reads as TGCAGCACTGAACAGGGCCCGAACACTGAAGCTTTCTTT.

The chain combines TRBV7-8 with TRBJ2-3, with 7 bases aligning to TRBD2. The V gene's germline CDR1 is SGHVS and CDR2 FQNEAQ. The CDR3 runs to 16 residues. J gave up 0 bases and V 2 bases, and 5 bases lay outside the gene matches. The CDR3 bases are TGTGCCAGCAGCTTACAGCGGGGAGTTAGCACAGATACGCAGTATTTT. Translation gives CASSLQRGVSTDTQYF.

J is TRBJ2-2 and V is TRBV28; 11 positions agree with TRBD2. The CDR3 loop spans 18 amino acids. Germline assignment: CDR1 MDHEN and CDR2 SYDVKM. The trim removed 5 bases at V and 5 bases at J, leaving 13 bases unmatched. DNA of the CDR3: TGTGCCAGCAGTATAGACTTAGCGGGAGGGTTTGGAACCGGGGAGCTGTTTTTT. It specifies CASSIDLAGGFGTGELFF.

The rearrangement joins TRBV28 to TRBJ1-2, with a weak D call TRBD1 (6 bases). This CDR3 is built from 13 residues. Trimming removed 6 bases at V and 8 bases at J, with 16 bases between. Germline CDR1 is MDHEN and CDR2 is SYDVKM. The CDR3, as DNA: TGTGCCAGCAGAAGAGGGACATCGGGCGGCTACACCTTC. Its protein product is CASRRGTSGGYTF.

This clone was observed a handful of times. CDR3 DNA: TGCGCCAGCAGCTTGGATGCGGGGAACCAAGAGACCCAGTACTTC. Translating gives CASSLDAGNQETQYF. This rearrangement joins TRBV5-1 to TRBJ2-5; D is perhaps TRBD2 (6 bases). The CDR3 contains 15 residues. The V end lost 0 bases, the J end lost 0 bases, and 9 bases lay between the germline ends. Germline V CDR1 and CDR2: SGHRS, YFSETQ.

The chain links TRBV4-1 to TRBJ1-1; 8 positions agree with TRBD1. V shed 3 bases and J 0 bases; nucleotides not matched to a gene: 6. The CDR3 runs to 16 residues. Per germline, CDR1 MGHRA and CDR2 YSYEKL. CDR3 DNA: TGCGCCAGCAGCCAGAGGACAGGGATCATGAACACTGAAGCTTTCTTT. It specifies CASSQRTGIMNTEAFF.

CDR3 bases: TGTGCCAGCAGCGGCCGGACTAGCGGGAGACAGGAATTCTCCTACAATGAGCAGTTCTTC. This translates into CASSGRTSGRQEFSYNEQFF. V and J are TRBV9 and TRBJ2-1, with 13 bases identical to TRBD2. CDR3 length: 20 residues. Germline V CDR1 and CDR2: SGDLS, YYNGEE. Unmatched junction bases numbered 12, after V lost 3 bases and J lost 0 bases. Using reference TRBV9 and TRBJ2-1 for the parts outside the CDR3, the full variable domain is DSGVTQTPKHLITATGQRVTLRCSPRSGDLSVYWYQQSLDQGLQFLIQYYNGEERAKGNILERFSAQQFPDLHSELNLSSLELGDSALYFCASSGRTSGRQEFSYNEQFFGPGTRLTVL.

The chain is built from TRBV6-4 and TRBJ2-2, with a weak D call TRBD2 (6 bases). Germline CDR1 and CDR2: MRHNA and SNTAGT. The CDR3 is 14 amino acids. Trimming removed 4 bases from V and 4 bases from J, with 10 bases in between. The CDR3 DNA sequence: TGTGCCAGCAGTGCCGGGGACTTCACCGGGGAGCTGTTTTTT. It is translated as CASSAGDFTGELFF.

This clone was seen only a few times. This chain uses TRBV24-1 with TRBJ1-6, with 11 nucleotides matching TRBD1. Trimming took 3 bases from V and 5 from J; bases not matched to a gene: 8. The CDR3 is 18 residues long. In germline, CDR1 is KGHDR, CDR2 SFDVKD. CDR3 in DNA: TGTGCCACCAGTGATGGGTCGGACAGGGGGCTAGATAATTCACCCCTCCACTTT. This sequence encodes CATSDGSDRGLDNSPLHF.

The rearrangement links TRBV28 to TRBJ1-1; 7 bases are shared with TRBD1. The germline CDR1 and CDR2 sequences are MDHEN and SYDVKM. V gave up 6 bases and J gave up 8 bases; unmatched junction bases: 9. The CDR3 totals 13 residues. The CDR3 DNA is TGTGCCAGCAGACTTCAGGGGGAGGGGGAAGCTTTCTTT. It encodes CASRLQGEGEAFF.

The CDR3 DNA reads TGTGCCAGCAGCCTCCCGGGGTTTGAGCCCCAGCATTTT. As protein: CASSLPGFEPQHF. The genes are TRBV7-8 and TRBJ1-5; D ambiguous. This CDR3 spans 13 amino acids. V lost 5 bases and J 8 bases, leaving 13 bases between the germline ends. Per the germline V gene, CDR1 is SGHVS and CDR2 is FQNEAQ.

The rearrangement joins TRBV2 to TRBJ2-1; 9 bases align to TRBD1. Trimming removed 6 bases from V and 4 bases from J; junction bases left unmatched: 7. The germline CDR1 and CDR2 sequences are SNHLY and FYNNEI. The CDR3 spans 15 residues. The CDR3 sequence: CASRLGQGSYNEQFF. In DNA, the CDR3 is TGTGCCAGCAGGCTGGGACAGGGCTCTTACAATGAGCAGTTCTTC.

J is TRBJ1-3 and V is TRBV30; D is undetermined. The CDR3 has 14 amino acids. V was pared by 1 base and J by 0 bases, with 7 bases between. Germline V gives CDR1 GTSNPN, CDR2 SVGIG (reference sequence). This chain's CDR3 is CAWSAAVSGNTIYF. CDR3 coding DNA: TGTGCCTGGAGTGCGGCAGTCTCTGGAAACACCATATATTTT.

The V and J genes are TRBV7-2 and TRBJ1-5, with a possible D match to TRBD1 (5 bases). The ends were cut back, 0 bases at V and 4 bases at J, with 10 bases in the middle. The CDR3 loop spans 15 amino acids. CDR1 is SGHTA and CDR2 is FQGNSA in the germline V gene. CDR3 bases: TGTGCCAGCAGCTTAGCGGGGCAGGCAAATCAGCCCCAGCATTTT. This codes for CASSLAGQANQPQHF.

The chain carries TRBV10-3 and TRBJ1-2; 12 bases are a match to TRBD1. The V gene end was trimmed by 7 bases and the J gene end by 8 bases; junction bases not matched to a gene: 5. The CDR3 is made up of 13 amino acids. The V gene's germline CDR1 is ENHRY and CDR2 SYGVKD. DNA for the CDR3: TGTGCCATCACCGGGACAGGGGGCGAGGGCTACACCTTC. Translation: CAITGTGGEGYTF.

The J gene is TRBJ2-5, the V gene TRBV4-3, with 8 bases aligning to TRBD1. The germline V gene encodes CDR1 LGHNA and CDR2 YSLEER. The CDR3 totals 16 residues. V was clipped by 0 bases and J by 3 bases; unmatched bases: 6. CDR3 nucleotide sequence: TGCGCCAGCAGCCAAGATTTAGGACAGGGTAAAGAGACCCAGTACTTC. Encoded protein: CASSQDLGQGKETQYF.

The V and J genes are TRBV5-1 and TRBJ2-3; 7 bases agree with TRBD1. Germline values: CDR1 SGHRS, CDR2 YFSETQ. V dropped 3 bases and J dropped 3; count of bases not matched to a gene: 4. The length of the CDR3 is 14 residues. CDR3 bases: TGCGCCAGCAGCTCCCGGACAGGAACAGATACGCAGTATTTT. Protein: CASSSRTGTDTQYF.

The rearrangement joins TRBV5-1 to TRBJ2-1; 10 bases agree with TRBD2. The junction had 9 bases not matched to a gene; V was cut back by 0 bases and J by 3 bases. The CDR3 contains 18 residues. Germline CDR1 reads SGHRS; CDR2 reads YFSETQ. CDR3 DNA sequence: TGCGCCAGCAGCTTGGGCCCTAGCGGGAGAGGGAGCTACAATGAGCAGTTCTTC. It is translated as CASSLGPSGRGSYNEQFF.

V gene TRBV5-1 combines with J gene TRBJ2-7; TRBD1 matches at 8 bases. CDR1 and CDR2 (germline): SGHRS, YFSETQ. CDR3 size: 15 residues. The J segment lost 2 bases and the V segment lost 4 bases, leaving 8 bases of the junction unmatched. CDR3: CASSGGQAFTYEQYF. In DNA, the CDR3 is TGCGCCAGCAGCGGGGGACAGGCCTTCACCTACGAGCAGTACTTC.

The chain combines TRBV18 with TRBJ1-1, with D perhaps matching TRBD1 (5 bases). Germline loops: CDR1 KGHSH, CDR2 LQKENI. V lost 3 bases, J lost 4 bases, and 15 bases lay in between. The CDR3 spans 15 residues. CDR3 in amino acids: CASSPARVEVTEAFF. In DNA, the CDR3 is TGTGCCAGCTCACCTGCCAGGGTGGAGGTCACTGAAGCTTTCTTT.

The chain's CDR3 is CASSYGLTSYEQYF. In DNA, the CDR3 is TGTGCCAGCAGTTACGGACTCACCTCCTACGAGCAGTACTTC. The chain is built from TRBV14 and TRBJ2-7; a possible D gene is TRBD2 (5 bases). CDR3 length: 14 residues. In germline, CDR1 is SGHDN, CDR2 FVKESK. Trimming removed 6 bases at V and 0 bases at J, with 12 bases between.